These 16 T cell receptor beta chains were sequenced from one sample in a study of T cell clones after liver transplantation. Assay used: immunoSEQ multiplex PCR; TCRdb lists only in-frame clones, some missing. The profile shows 68,000 or so clones, approximately 80% of them singletons. The sample consisted of CD4+ T cells from blood, taken before liver transplant. These receptors all come from a human donor who received a liver transplant.

The chain employs TRBV19 and TRBJ2-3, with D hard to call. Deletions cut 3 bases from V and 0 bases from J, with 1 base between. Germline V gene sequence: CDR1 LNHDA, CDR2 SQIVND (reference sequence). CDR3 length equals 12 residues. This CDR3 reads CASSISTDTQYF. In DNA, the CDR3 is TGTGCCAGTAGTATCAGCACAGATACGCAGTATTTT.

This clone is judged medium-sized. This chain uses TRBV5-4 with TRBJ2-7, with D hard to call. Trimming pared 4 bases from V and 0 bases from J, leaving 2 bases between. Per the germline V gene, CDR1 is SGHNT and CDR2 is YYREEE (reference sequence). The CDR3 loop spans 11 amino acids. The CDR3 sequence: CASSNSYEQYF. CDR3 nucleotides: TGTGCCAGCAGCAACTCCTACGAGCAGTACTTC.

The chain joins TRBV28 to TRBJ2-7; 14 bases align to TRBD2. Germline trimming cut 6 bases from V and 3 bases from J; bases unmatched to any gene: 7. Germline CDR1 reads MDHEN; CDR2 reads SYDVKM. The CDR3 has 16 residues. CDR3 in amino acids: CASSAGTSGSFYEQYF. Here the CDR3 DNA reads TGTGCCAGCAGCGCTGGGACTAGCGGGAGTTTCTACGAGCAGTACTTC.

This chain joins TRBV6-6 and TRBJ2-1, with 10 bases identical to TRBD2. Per the germline V gene, CDR1 is MNHNY and CDR2 is SVGAGI (reference sequence). J gave up 1 base and V 4 bases, and 4 bases lay outside the gene matches. The CDR3 is 16 amino acids. The CDR3 here is CASSFRAGGSYNEQFF. The CDR3 region has the DNA TGTGCCAGCAGTTTCCGAGCGGGAGGGTCCTACAATGAGCAGTTCTTC.

The CDR3 reads CASSSITSGPYNEQFF. The CDR3 DNA follows: TGCGCCAGCAGCTCCATCACTAGCGGGCCCTACAATGAGCAGTTCTTC. This chain uses TRBV10-2 with TRBJ2-1, with 9 bases matching TRBD2. The CDR3 has 16 amino acids. V shed 6 bases, J shed 2 bases, and the junction held 8 bases outside the gene matches. Germline lookup yields CDR1 WSHSY and CDR2 SAAADI.

V and J are TRBV7-2 and TRBJ2-7; unclear D gene. Germline V gene data show CDR1 as SGHTA and CDR2 as FQGNSA. V was pared by 5 bases and J by 1 base, with 9 bases between. This CDR3 comprises 13 residues. This CDR3 reads CASSPDTSYEQYF. The CDR3 nucleotides read TGTGCCAGCAGCCCCGACACTTCCTACGAGCAGTACTTC.

The gene calls are TRBV13 and TRBJ1-1, with D perhaps TRBD1 (5 bases). V lost 5 bases and J 1 base, leaving 11 bases between the germline ends. Germline values: CDR1 PRHDT, CDR2 FYEKMQ (reference sequence). The CDR3 has 14 residues. The CDR3 here is CASSRGRENTEAFF. CDR3 sequence (DNA): TGTGCCAGCAGCCGGGGACGGGAGAACACTGAAGCTTTCTTT.

The J gene is TRBJ2-1, the V gene TRBV11-2; possible D gene TRBD2, 5 bases. The V end lost 5 bases, the J end lost 13 bases, and 21 bases lay between the germline ends. CDR3 size: 14 residues. Germline V CDR1 and CDR2: SGHAT, FQNNGV. CDR3 region: CASSPPEGTMKQFF. In DNA form, the CDR3 reads TGTGCCAGCAGCCCACCCGAGGGAACAATGAAACAGTTCTTC.

This clone has more than one count but fewer than ten. The chain has TRBV19 and TRBJ2-2, with 9 bases identical to TRBD2. Germline CDR1 is LNHDA and CDR2 is SQIVND (reference sequence). Trimming took 7 bases from V and 8 from J; bases not matched to a gene: 8. The length of the CDR3 is 14 residues. CDR3 DNA sequence: TGTGCCAGTACCGTAGCGGGAGTGATAGGGGAGCTGTTTTTT. Its protein product is CASTVAGVIGELFF.

This sequence joins TRBV6-5 and TRBJ1-5; tentatively, D is TRBD1 (5 bases). The CDR3 sequence is 14 residues long. CDR1 MNHEY and CDR2 SVGAGI come from the germline V gene. The V end was cut by 5 bases, the J end by 6 bases, with 14 bases between. The CDR3 sequence is CASSEKGMVQPQHF. In nucleotides, the CDR3 is TGTGCCAGCAGTGAGAAGGGGATGGTTCAGCCCCAGCATTTT.

The chain uses TRBV18 and TRBJ1-1, with TRBD1 matching 9 bases. Germline lookup yields CDR1 KGHSH and CDR2 LQKENI. Trimming cost V 6 bases and J 2 bases; bases outside gene matches: 7. The CDR3 runs 15 residues. In DNA form, the CDR3 reads TGTGCCAGCTCTCCGGGACAGGGTATTAACACTGAAGCTTTCTTT. Amino acids: CASSPGQGINTEAFF.

The rearrangement joins TRBV27 to TRBJ1-5, with TRBD1 as a possible D gene (5 bases). The CDR3 length is 14 residues. Germline CDR1 is MNHEY and CDR2 is SMNVEV (reference sequence). The V gene lost 2 bases and the J gene lost 5 bases, with 10 bases spanning the gap. The chain's CDR3 is CASSLEGRDQPQHF. The CDR3, as DNA: TGTGCCAGCAGTTTAGAGGGGAGGGATCAGCCCCAGCATTTT.

The rearrangement links TRBV7-9 to TRBJ2-1; 13 bases line up with TRBD2. The CDR3 sequence is 15 residues long. Germline-derived CDR1 and CDR2 are SEHNR and FQNEAQ (reference sequence). The ends lost 5 bases at V and 6 bases at J; junction bases unmatched: 4. CDR3 nucleotides: TGTGCCAGCAGCCCCGGGACTAGCGGGACCAATGAGCAGTTCTTC. Protein product: CASSPGTSGTNEQFF.

The chain combines TRBV18 with TRBJ2-7; the D gene is possibly TRBD1 (5 bases). Germline V gives CDR1 KGHSH, CDR2 LQKENI. V dropped 3 bases and J dropped 2 bases, with 11 bases sitting between them. The CDR3 sequence is 14 residues long. In nucleotides, the CDR3 is TGTGCCAGCTCACCCTATGACAGTACCTACGAGCAGTACTTC. It codes for CASSPYDSTYEQYF.

This chain joins TRBV5-1 and TRBJ1-1; D gene uncertain. This CDR3 spans 13 amino acids. CDR1 is SGHRS, CDR2 YFSETQ, per germline. V was clipped by 5 bases and J by 1 base, with 9 bases between them. CDR3 residues: CASRRQTNTEAFF. CDR3 coding DNA: TGCGCCAGCAGGAGGCAGACGAACACTGAAGCTTTCTTT.

The rearrangement joins TRBV7-3 to TRBJ2-5; no definite D call. V lost 1 base, J lost 1 base, and 4 bases lay in between. Germline values: CDR1 SGHTA, CDR2 FQGTGA. The CDR3 consists of 13 residues. In nucleotides, the CDR3 is TGTGCCAGCAGCTTAAGTCCCCAAGAGACCCAGTACTTC. It encodes CASSLSPQETQYF.